A selection of T cell receptor beta chains follows, all from one sample in a study of T cells expressing NK-cell markers. For each CDR3 protein, TCRdb gives one entry from its re-call of the 5' RACE reads, without DNA. This repertoire includes some 600,000 distinct CDR3 sequences. The sequenced sample consisted of blood T cells: a sorted CD56 or NKG2C T cell subset, CD4+ or CD8+ T cells, or bulk PBMC T cells (not recorded which). These receptors all come from a young man in good health. CDR3s include the opening cysteine and the closing phenylalanine or tryptophan. The order of the fields is V gene, J gene, CDR3 protein.

v_gene: TRBV7-8
j_gene: TRBJ2-3
CDR3aa: CASSPRRGGKPTRTDTQYF

v_gene: TRBV7-6
j_gene: TRBJ2-1
CDR3aa: CASRAVANEQFF

v_gene: TRBV7-2
j_gene: TRBJ2-7
CDR3aa: CASSWLAGGPYEQYF

v_gene: TRBV5-1
j_gene: TRBJ2-1
CDR3aa: CASSTGSADYNEQFF

v_gene: TRBV28
j_gene: TRBJ2-2
CDR3aa: CASSTLGIGELFF

v_gene: TRBV12-3/TRBV12-4
j_gene: TRBJ2-1
CDR3aa: CASSPRQGGYNEQFF

v_gene: TRBV25-1
j_gene: TRBJ1-1
CDR3aa: CASSGTSEAFF

v_gene: TRBV11-3
j_gene: TRBJ2-1
CDR3aa: CASSLDPGLETEQFF

v_gene: TRBV5-1
j_gene: TRBJ2-7
CDR3aa: CASSALWSQATYEQYF

v_gene: TRBV20-1
j_gene: TRBJ2-5
CDR3aa: CSAGPGARETQYF

v_gene: TRBV6-5
j_gene: TRBJ2-1
CDR3aa: CASSYETPDNEQFF

v_gene: TRBV6-1
j_gene: TRBJ2-2
CDR3aa: CASGPTGSGTGELFF

v_gene: TRBV4-1
j_gene: TRBJ2-3
CDR3aa: CASSQGAVNTDTQYF

v_gene: TRBV12-3/TRBV12-4
j_gene: TRBJ2-5
CDR3aa: CASSLEGNRETQYF

v_gene: TRBV7-2
j_gene: TRBJ2-3
CDR3aa: CASSLAPPGGADTQYF

v_gene: TRBV6-1
j_gene: TRBJ1-2
CDR3aa: CASSPSSFPYGYTF

v_gene: TRBV5-6
j_gene: TRBJ2-1
CDR3aa: CASSFYIFSYNEQFF

v_gene: TRBV12-3/TRBV12-4
j_gene: TRBJ2-5
CDR3aa: CASTPGGPRETQYF

v_gene: TRBV11-2
j_gene: TRBJ2-1
CDR3aa: CASSLVLFGRGSSNEQFF

v_gene: TRBV10-3
j_gene: TRBJ2-7
CDR3aa: CAIMPYGTAGYEQYF